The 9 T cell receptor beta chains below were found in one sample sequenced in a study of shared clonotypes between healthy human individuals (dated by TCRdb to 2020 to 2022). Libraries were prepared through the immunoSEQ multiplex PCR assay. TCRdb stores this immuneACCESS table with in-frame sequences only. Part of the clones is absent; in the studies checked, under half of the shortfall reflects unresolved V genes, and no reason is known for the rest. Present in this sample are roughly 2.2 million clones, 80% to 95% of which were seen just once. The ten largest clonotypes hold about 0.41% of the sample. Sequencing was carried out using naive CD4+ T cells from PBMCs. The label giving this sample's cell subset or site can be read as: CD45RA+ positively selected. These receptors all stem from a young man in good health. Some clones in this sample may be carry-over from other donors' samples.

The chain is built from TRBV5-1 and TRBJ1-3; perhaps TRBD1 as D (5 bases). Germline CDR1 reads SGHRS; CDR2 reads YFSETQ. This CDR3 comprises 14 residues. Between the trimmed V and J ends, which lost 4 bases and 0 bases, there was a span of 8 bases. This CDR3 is CASSQGPSGNTIYF. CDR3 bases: TGCGCCAGCAGCCAGGGTCCCTCTGGAAACACCATATATTTT.

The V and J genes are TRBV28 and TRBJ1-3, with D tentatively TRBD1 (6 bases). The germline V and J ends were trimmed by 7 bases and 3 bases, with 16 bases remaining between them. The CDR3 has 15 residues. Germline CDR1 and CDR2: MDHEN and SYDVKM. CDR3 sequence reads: CASIGQTKGGNTIYF. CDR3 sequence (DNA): TGTGCCAGCATCGGACAGACGAAGGGTGGAAACACCATATATTTT.

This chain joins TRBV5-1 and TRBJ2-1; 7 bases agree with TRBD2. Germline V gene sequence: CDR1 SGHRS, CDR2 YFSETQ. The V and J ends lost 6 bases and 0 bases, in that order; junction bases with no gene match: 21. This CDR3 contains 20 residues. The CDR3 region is CASTDGVGGPPRGSYNEQFF. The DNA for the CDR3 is TGCGCCAGCACCGATGGAGTGGGAGGGCCACCTAGGGGCTCCTACAATGAGCAGTTCTTC.

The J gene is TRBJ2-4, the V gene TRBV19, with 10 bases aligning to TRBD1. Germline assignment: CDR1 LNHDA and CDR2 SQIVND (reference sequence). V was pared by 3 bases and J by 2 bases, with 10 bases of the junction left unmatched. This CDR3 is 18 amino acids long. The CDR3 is CASSMDGTGDRSKNIQYF. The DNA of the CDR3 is TGTGCCAGTAGTATGGATGGGACAGGGGATCGTTCCAAAAACATTCAGTACTTC.

CDR3 DNA sequence: TGTGCCAGCAGTGAACTGTCGGCCGTCTCTGGAAACACCATATATTTT. Protein sequence: CASSELSAVSGNTIYF. This chain uses TRBV6-1 with TRBJ1-3; no firm D call. Trimming removed 2 bases at V and 0 bases at J, with 11 bases between. Germline CDR1 MNHNS, CDR2 SASEGT. The CDR3 spans 16 residues.

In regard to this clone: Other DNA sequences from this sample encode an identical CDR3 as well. CDR3 DNA sequence: TGTGCCAGCTCACCCGCCAGCGGGAGTTACAATGAGCAGTTCTTC. Translation gives CASSPASGSYNEQFF. The J gene is TRBJ2-1, the V gene TRBV18; 8 bases match TRBD2. Germline V lookup: CDR1 KGHSH, CDR2 LQKENI. The junction had 5 bases not matched to a gene; V was cut back by 3 bases and J by 4 bases. CDR3 size: 15 residues. The full variable domain, in which reference TRBV18 and TRBJ2-1 provide the parts outside the CDR3, is NAGVMQNPRHLVRRRGQEARLRCSPMKGHSHVYWYRQLPEEGLKFMVYLQKENIIDESGMPKERFSAEFPKEGPSILRIQQVVRGDSAAYFCASSPASGSYNEQFFGPGTRLTVL.

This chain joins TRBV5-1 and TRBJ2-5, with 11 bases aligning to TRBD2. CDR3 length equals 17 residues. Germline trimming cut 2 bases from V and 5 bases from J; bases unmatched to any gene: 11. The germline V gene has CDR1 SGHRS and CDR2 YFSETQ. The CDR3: CASSFTSGSTGRETQYF. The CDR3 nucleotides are TGCGCCAGCAGCTTTACTAGCGGGAGCACGGGGCGGGAGACCCAGTACTTC.

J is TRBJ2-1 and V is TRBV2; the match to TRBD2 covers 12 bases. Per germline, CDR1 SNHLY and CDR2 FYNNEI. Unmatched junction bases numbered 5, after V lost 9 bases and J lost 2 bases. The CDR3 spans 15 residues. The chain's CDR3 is CASTSGRNTYNEQFF. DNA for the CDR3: TGTGCCAGTACTAGCGGGAGGAATACCTACAATGAGCAGTTCTTC.

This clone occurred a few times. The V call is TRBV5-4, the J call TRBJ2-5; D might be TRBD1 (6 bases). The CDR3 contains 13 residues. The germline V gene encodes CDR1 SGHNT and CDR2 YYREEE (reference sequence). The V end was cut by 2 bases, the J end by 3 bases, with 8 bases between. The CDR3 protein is CASSFPGEETQYF. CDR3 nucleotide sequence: TGTGCCAGCAGCTTTCCAGGGGAAGAGACCCAGTACTTC. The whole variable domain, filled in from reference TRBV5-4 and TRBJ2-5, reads ETGVTQSPTHLIKTRGQQVTLRCSSQSGHNTVSWYQQALGQGPQFIFQYYREEENGRGNFPPRFSGLQFPNYSSELNVNALELDDSALYLCASSFPGEETQYFGPGTRLLVL.